This T cell receptor (beta chain) is drawn from a study of T cell repertoires in cytomegalovirus infection. Study-level information: Signatures in public TCR beta sequences pointed to both CMV infection and matching HLA type.

The germline CDR1 and CDR2 sequences are MGHDK and SYGVNS. The CDR3 sequence is 14 residues long. The V gene end was trimmed by 5 bases and the J gene end by 8 bases; junction bases not matched to a gene: 8. Each CDR3 protein is one row after TCRdb ran MiXCR on the reads. The table shows fewer than 300,000 distinct CDR3 sequences, with about a quarter occurring only once. Sequencing input: PBMCs. The genes are TRBV25-1 and TRBJ1-4, with 7 bases that match TRBD1. This clonotype originated in a human donor in good health (CMV status not recorded). Some clones in this sample may be carry-over from other donors' samples. The CDR3 bases are TGTGCCAGCAGTCCACCGGGACAGATGGAAAAACTGTTTTTT. Its protein product is CASSPPGQMEKLFF. Full variable domain (rest looked up from reference TRBV25-1 and TRBJ1-4): EADIYQTPRYLVIGTGKKITLECSQTMGHDKMYWYQQDPGMELHLIHYSYGVNSTEKGDLSSESTVSRIRTEHFPLTLESARPSHTSQYLCASSPPGQMEKLFFGSGTQLSVL.